The subject of this entry is one TCR beta chain. This entry is derived from a study of blood T cell repertoires in COVID-19. Study context: Italy, Spain and the United States were the sources of the convalescent and acute COVID-19 samples. Nucleic acid was either cDNA or gDNA, and it came from T cells, B-cell-depleted T cells, or PBMCs.

Deletions cut 5 bases from V and 5 bases from J, with 13 bases between. This CDR3 region has 13 residues. Germline V CDR1 and CDR2: SEHNR, FQNEAQ (reference sequence). Authors' data handling: Reference gene primer amplification in the assay estimated nucleated cell counts. Here immunoSEQ multiplex PCR was the method, and the copy in TCRdb shows in-frame clones only, minus some. The V and J calls and clone size were taken over from that table, and D and trimming were inferred from the DNA. The sample comprises 400,000 to 550,000 clones, roughly 91% of which are singletons, and approximately 4.3% rests with the top ten.

This receptor was taken from a woman aged 25 to 39 with acute or convalescent COVID-19. V usage is TRBV7-9 and J usage is TRBJ2-7; unclear D gene. The sample taken for sequencing was peripheral blood. CDR3 amino acids: CASSIGPRNEQYF. In DNA form, the CDR3 reads TGTGCCAGCAGCATAGGTCCCCGTAACGAGCAGTACTTC.